The 11 T cell receptor beta chains below come from one sample, sequenced in a study of regulatory T cells in long-lasting Graves disease. As for time point: persistent/refractory GD, antithyroid drugs over 5 years with positive TRAb. After RNA was extracted from PBMCs, the TCR library was made from it. With iRepertoire HTBI primers and Arm-PCR of CDR3 regions, TCR beta libraries were built. TCRdb analysed the multiplex PCR reads with MiXCR anew, one entry per CDR3 protein. The table has about 430,000 distinct CDR3 sequences, 21% seen once; the top ten hold 13% to 15%. Sample: peripheral blood mononuclear cells (PBMCs), taken when the disease was refractory, from a patient treated with antithyroid drugs. These TCRs come from a female donor with Graves disease.

V usage is TRBV27 and J usage is TRBJ1-1; possibly TRBD1 for D (6 bases). Germline values: CDR1 MNHEY, CDR2 SMNVEV (reference sequence). V lost 5 bases and J 5 bases, leaving 30 bases between the germline ends. The CDR3 totals 19 residues. The CDR3 region is CASSPRSGGLPSFRTEAFF. For the CDR3, the DNA is TGTGCCAGCAGTCCCCGGTCCGGGGGCCTTCCCTCTTTTCGTACTGAAGCTTTCTTT.

This clonotype was counted ten times or more. The genes are TRBV28 and TRBJ2-2; 7 nucleotides line up with TRBD1. Germline CDR1 MDHEN, CDR2 SYDVKM. Losses at the gene ends were 3 bases for V and 0 bases for J; bases not matched to a gene: 4. The CDR3 is 16 residues long. CDR3 in amino acids: CASSFTGTANTGELFF. The DNA for the CDR3 is TGTGCCAGCAGTTTTACAGGGACAGCGAACACCGGGGAGCTGTTTTTT.

This clonotype occurred many times. The chain couples TRBV28 to TRBJ2-7, with 9 positions matching TRBD2. The CDR3 sequence is 14 residues long. From germline, CDR1 is MDHEN and CDR2 SYDVKM. Trimming removed 2 bases from V and 5 bases from J; junction bases left unmatched: 4. In nucleotides, the CDR3 is TGTGCCAGCAGTTTAGCGGGAGGGCCTAACGAGCAGTACTTC. Translating gives CASSLAGGPNEQYF.

A word on this clonotype: Germline is not matched at one junction end, which may reflect a read error. The chain combines TRBV20-1 with TRBJ2-5; TRBD2 matches at 9 bases. CDR3 length: 15 amino acids. From germline, CDR1 is DFQATT and CDR2 SNEGSKA (reference sequence). The CDR3 DNA reads as TGCAGTGCTAGAGAGCTCGCGGGAGGGTTGGAGACCCGGTACTTC. Protein sequence: CSARELAGGLETRYF.

The gene calls are TRBV18 and TRBJ2-1; D call uncertain. Germline V lookup: CDR1 KGHSH, CDR2 LQKENI. V lost 5 bases to trimming and J lost 11 bases, with 16 bases between them. The CDR3 loop spans 13 amino acids. The CDR3 loop reads CASSASQGRKQFF. The CDR3, as DNA: TGTGCCAGCTCAGCCTCGCAAGGGCGCAAGCAGTTCTTC. Complete variable domain (other parts from reference TRBV18 and TRBJ2-1): NAGVMQNPRHLVRRRGQEARLRCSPMKGHSHVYWYRQLPEEGLKFMVYLQKENIIDESGMPKERFSAEFPKEGPSILRIQQVVRGDSAAYFCASSASQGRKQFFGPGTRLTVL.

J is TRBJ1-1 and V is TRBV4-2; tentative D call: TRBD1 (6 bases). V was clipped by 4 bases and J by 0 bases, with 12 bases between them. Germline loops: CDR1 LGHNA, CDR2 YNFKEQ. The length of the CDR3 is 15 residues. The CDR3, as DNA: TGTGCCAGCAGCCTGGACAGTTCTTTGAACACTGAAGCTTTCTTT. It codes for CASSLDSSLNTEAFF.

As DNA, the CDR3 is TGTGCCAGCAGCGACGGGACTTACACCGGGGAGCTGTTTTTT. Its translation: CASSDGTYTGELFF. This sequence joins TRBV7-6 and TRBJ2-2, with TRBD2 as a possible D gene (6 bases). With 5 bases removed from V and 3 bases from J, the gap between germline ends came to 10 bases. The CDR3 runs 14 residues. Germline lookup yields CDR1 SGHVS and CDR2 FNYEAQ.

The chain carries TRBV29-1 and TRBJ2-5; D not certain. From germline, CDR1 is SQVTM and CDR2 ANQGSEA. V was clipped by 5 bases and J by 5 bases, with 15 bases between them. The CDR3 is made up of 13 amino acids. CDR3 in amino acids: CSVWGRQRETQYF. The CDR3, as DNA: TGCAGCGTTTGGGGTCGGCAGAGGGAGACCCAGTACTTC.

This clonotype showed up many times. The V gene is TRBV28, the J gene TRBJ2-7, with D unclear. The CDR3 has 13 amino acids. V lost 6 bases and J 3 bases, leaving 12 bases between the germline ends. CDR1 is MDHEN and CDR2 is SYDVKM in the germline V gene. The CDR3 is CASSRFLDYEQYF. CDR3 in DNA: TGTGCCAGCAGCCGATTCCTGGACTACGAGCAGTACTTC.

This clonotype was counted a few times. This chain links TRBV19 with TRBJ2-5; the match to TRBD1 covers 8 bases. The CDR3 runs to 12 residues. The V gene's germline CDR1 is LNHDA and CDR2 SQIVND (reference sequence). V lost 10 bases and J lost 5; bases outside the gene matches: 6. CDR3 loop: CATRTGFETQYF. The CDR3 region has the DNA TGTGCCACCAGGACAGGGTTTGAGACCCAGTACTTC. The variable domain in full, completed from reference TRBV19 and TRBJ2-5, reads DGGITQSPKYLFRKEGQNVTLSCEQNLNHDAMYWYRQDPGQGLRLIYYSQIVNDFQKGDIAEGYSVSREKKESFPLTVTSAQKNPTAFYLCATRTGFETQYFGPGTRLLVL.

This clonotype was seen ten or more times. The chain carries TRBV27 and TRBJ2-7; 10 bases are a match to TRBD1. The V gene end was trimmed by 3 bases and the J gene end by 3 bases; junction bases not matched to a gene: 2. CDR3 length: 14 amino acids. CDR1 is MNHEY, CDR2 SMNVEV, per germline (reference sequence). In DNA form, the CDR3 reads TGTGCCAGCAGTTTCCGGACAGGGGGCTACGAGCAGTACTTC. Protein sequence: CASSFRTGGYEQYF.